The rows below give T cell receptor beta chains drawn from one sample of a study of cytomegalovirus exposure and HLA in healthy donors. Data came from immunoSEQ multiplex PCR; TCRdb stores just in-frame clones and leaves some out. The sample has some 200,000 clones; around 83% are singletons. The sequenced sample consisted of PBMCs. All receptors come from a woman aged 25 to 45 in good health and CMV-seropositive. The CDR3 runs from the conserved cysteine through the conserved F or W. The D gene is left open where the match is weak. For some rows the clone size is stated as once, few or many, or as a class when expanded; others skip it.

V gene	clone size	D gene	J gene	CDR3 protein	CDR3 DNA
TRBV27	-	-	TRBJ1-1	CASSSGRSGAFF	TGTGCCAGCAGTTCCGGACGAAGCGGGGCTTTCTTT
TRBV9	-	TRBD2	TRBJ2-5	CASSPRGSGRVQETQYF	TGTGCCAGCAGCCCACGAGGTAGCGGGAGGGTACAAGAGACCCAGTACTTC
TRBV6-6	-	-	TRBJ2-3	CASSPAWQGFTDTQYF	TGTGCCAGCAGTCCGGCGTGGCAGGGGTTCACAGATACGCAGTATTTT
TRBV13	-	-	TRBJ2-2	CASSLTPGMKTGELFF	TGTGCCAGCAGCTTAACTCCCGGGATGAAAACCGGGGAGCTGTTTTTT
TRBV19	-	TRBD1	TRBJ1-5	CATDGTDSNQPQHF	TGTGCCACCGATGGGACAGATAGCAATCAGCCCCAGCATTTT
TRBV7-9	-	-	TRBJ1-1	CASSLERAKAFF	TGTGCCAGCAGCTTAGAGAGAGCGAAAGCTTTCTTT
TRBV7-9	-	-	TRBJ1-4	CASSQNGQGNEKLFF	TGTGCCAGCAGCCAAAACGGGCAGGGGAACGAAAAACTGTTTTTT
TRBV27	-	-	TRBJ1-1	CASSLWQGPTLNTEAFF	TGTGCCAGCAGTTTATGGCAGGGCCCGACCCTGAACACTGAAGCTTTCTTT
TRBV11-1	-	-	TRBJ1-2	CASTLGGGSYTF	TGTGCCAGCACGCTTGGCGGGGGAAGCTACACCTTC
TRBV29-1	-	-	TRBJ1-4	CSGGQTNEKLFF	TGCAGCGGTGGACAGACTAATGAAAAACTGTTTTTT
TRBV7-7	-	-	TRBJ2-3	CASSDRVGSTDTQYF	TGTGCTAGCAGCGACCGGGTTGGGAGCACAGATACGCAGTATTTT
TRBV5-4	-	-	TRBJ2-1	CASSLPLADYNEQFF	TGTGCCAGCAGCTTACCCTTAGCGGATTACAATGAGCAGTTCTTC
TRBV4-2	-	TRBD2	TRBJ2-7	CASSQDSSGDSYEQYF	TGTGCCAGCAGCCAAGATTCTAGCGGGGATTCCTACGAGCAGTACTTC
TRBV16	once	TRBD1	TRBJ1-1	CASSRQGLNTEAFF	TGTGCCAGCAGCCGACAGGGGTTGAACACTGAAGCTTTCTTT
TRBV5-6	-	-	TRBJ1-1	CASRGRRTTNEAFF	TGTGCCAGCAGAGGGAGGCGTACAACTAATGAAGCTTTCTTT
TRBV5-1	-	-	TRBJ1-2	CASSLDLSGHGYTF	TGCGCCAGCAGCTTGGATTTGTCAGGGCACGGCTACACCTTC
TRBV18	-	TRBD1	TRBJ2-7	CASSQATTGVSYEQYF	TGTGCCAGCTCGCAAGCTACTACAGGGGTGTCCTACGAGCAGTACTTC
TRBV7-8	few	TRBD1	TRBJ1-2	CASSLRGLGYTF	TGTGCCAGCAGCCTCAGGGGGCTTGGCTACACCTTC
TRBV5-1	-	-	TRBJ2-1	CASSLESGSYNEQFF	TGCGCCAGCAGCCTCGAAAGCGGATCCTACAATGAGCAGTTCTTC
TRBV9	-	TRBD2	TRBJ2-3	CASSGSGRADTQYF	TGTGCCAGCAGCGGGAGTGGGAGGGCAGATACGCAGTATTTT
TRBV5-6	-	-	TRBJ2-3	CASSMGAGVGTDTQYF	TGTGCCAGCAGCATGGGGGCGGGAGTAGGTACAGATACGCAGTATTTT
TRBV10-3	-	TRBD2	TRBJ2-3	CAIRPTSGRAGDTQYF	TGTGCCATCAGGCCCACTAGCGGGAGGGCCGGTGATACGCAGTATTTT
TRBV6-5	once	TRBD1	TRBJ1-3	CASSYSATGGRGTIYF	TGTGCCAGCAGTTACTCCGCCACAGGGGGTCGAGGCACCATATATTTT
TRBV5-6	-	-	TRBJ2-3	CASSLMGARADTQYF	TGTGCCAGCAGCTTAATGGGGGCACGGGCAGATACGCAGTATTTT
TRBV19	-	TRBD1	TRBJ2-1	CASSGQGWNEQFF	TGTGCCAGTAGCGGACAGGGCTGGAATGAGCAGTTCTTC
TRBV7-6	-	TRBD1	TRBJ2-6	CASSAGQGYGANVLTF	TGTGCCAGCAGTGCGGGACAGGGGTACGGGGCCAACGTCCTGACTTTC
TRBV29-1	once	TRBD1	TRBJ2-7	CSVEQGDHEQYF	TGCAGCGTTGAACAGGGGGACCACGAGCAGTACTTC
TRBV5-1	few	-	TRBJ1-1	CASRLDSGTEAFF	TGCGCCAGCAGATTGGACTCGGGCACTGAAGCTTTCTTT
TRBV6-1	-	TRBD2	TRBJ2-3	CASSALLAGGGTQYF	TGTGCCAGCAGTGCTCTACTAGCGGGAGGTGGTACGCAGTATTTT
TRBV6-1	-	-	TRBJ1-1	CASRITMNTEAFF	TGTGCCAGCAGGATTACTATGAACACTGAAGCTTTCTTT
TRBV11-2	once	TRBD2	TRBJ2-3	CASSPTGSGASTDTQYF	TGTGCCAGCAGCCCGACGGGGAGCGGGGCTAGCACAGATACGCAGTATTTT
TRBV27	-	TRBD1	TRBJ1-1	CASSPGTGKNTEAFF	TGTGCCAGCAGTCCCGGGACAGGGAAGAACACTGAAGCTTTCTTT
TRBV15	-	-	TRBJ2-2	CATSRGGVGTGELFF	TGTGCCACCAGCAGAGGGGGAGTGGGAACCGGGGAGCTGTTTTTT
TRBV11-2	-	TRBD1	TRBJ1-2	CASSQGTDYGYTF	TGTGCCAGCAGCCAAGGGACAGACTATGGCTACACCTTC
TRBV30	-	-	TRBJ1-1	CAWKWETAEAFF	TGTGCCTGGAAGTGGGAGACGGCTGAAGCTTTCTTT
TRBV2	-	TRBD1	TRBJ1-1	CARWDSLNTEAFF	TGTGCCAGGTGGGACAGTTTGAACACTGAAGCTTTCTTT
TRBV28	few	-	TRBJ2-7	CASSSTWRRYF	TGTGCCAGCAGCTCAACATGGAGACGGTACTTC
TRBV4-2	-	-	TRBJ2-5	CASSRSERAQETQYF	TGTGCCAGCAGCCGATCAGAGCGGGCCCAAGAGACCCAGTACTTC
TRBV28	once	-	TRBJ1-3	CASSRSGTIYF	TGTGCCAGCAGTCGATCCGGCACCATATATTTT
TRBV28	-	-	TRBJ1-2	CASSPHRAEGGYTF	TGTGCCAGCAGTCCCCATCGTGCGGAGGGTGGCTACACCTTC
TRBV7-7	-	-	TRBJ2-2	CASSSHRARGELFF	TGTGCTAGCAGCAGCCACAGGGCCCGCGGGGAGCTGTTTTTT